This is a list of T cell receptor beta chains from one sample in a study of OX40 agonist ivuxolimab in advanced cancers. Sequencing was performed with immunoSEQ multiplex PCR; in TCRdb, only in-frame clones are kept and a portion is missing. This sample has about 62,000 clones; 90% to 95% occur once, and the top ten carry around 15%. The sample here was CD4+ or CD8+ T cells sorted from blood, taken in a trial of the OX40 agonist ivuxolimab. The receptors here all came from an adult with an advanced solid tumor such as melanoma, head and neck, liver or kidney cancer. Each CDR3 is given with its conserved first and last residue. The order of the fields is V gene, CDR3 protein.

V gene: TRBV19; CDR3 protein: CASQGTNEKLFF
V gene: TRBV18; CDR3 protein: CASSPRDRESGANVLTF
V gene: TRBV10-3; CDR3 protein: CAISTGGVGEKLFF
V gene: TRBV11-2; CDR3 protein: CASSFVVGELFF
V gene: TRBV6-1; CDR3 protein: CASNLLATGDEQYF
V gene: TRBV6-1; CDR3 protein: CASRATGEGETQYF
V gene: TRBV6-1; CDR3 protein: CASSGEQVPTGELFF
V gene: TRBV7-9; CDR3 protein: CASSFFDIGTYGYTF
V gene: TRBV4-1; CDR3 protein: CASSLTGTSVSYEQYF
V gene: TRBV5-1; CDR3 protein: CASSFGGNTEAFF
V gene: TRBV19; CDR3 protein: CASSIGTSGPTYEQYF
V gene: TRBV14; CDR3 protein: CASSLRQRGVNTEAFF
V gene: TRBV9; CDR3 protein: CASSVSLSGGGTGELFF
V gene: TRBV6-5; CDR3 protein: CASSYSGRGNQPQHF
V gene: TRBV6-1; CDR3 protein: CASRPQHEQYF
V gene: TRBV5-1; CDR3 protein: CASSTRQGVSDEQYF
V gene: TRBV7-2; CDR3 protein: CASELRDSYNEQFF
V gene: TRBV7-2; CDR3 protein: CASSLIAAGETQYF
V gene: TRBV27; CDR3 protein: CASTPSTGDTSYEQYF
V gene: TRBV7-8; CDR3 protein: CASRDRTYEQYF
V gene: TRBV5-1; CDR3 protein: CASFLTTGGPGELFF
V gene: TRBV28; CDR3 protein: CASSPRFGGGDTGELFF
V gene: TRBV4-1; CDR3 protein: CASSQDSWGEGRGNEQFF
V gene: TRBV2; CDR3 protein: CASKSLAGNTIYF
V gene: TRBV6-6; CDR3 protein: CASSSLPTGSYEQYF
V gene: TRBV9; CDR3 protein: CASSVSDPLSGGYTF
V gene: TRBV29-1; CDR3 protein: CSGLGQYNEQFF
V gene: TRBV7-6; CDR3 protein: CASSLEVTDGEQYF
V gene: TRBV13; CDR3 protein: CASSLGTGHNEQFF
V gene: TRBV11-1; CDR3 protein: CASSSEVGLAMYNEQFF
V gene: TRBV11-3; CDR3 protein: CASSLGTSGADEQFF
V gene: TRBV9; CDR3 protein: CASSVDWINSYEQYF
V gene: TRBV5-4; CDR3 protein: CASSPQYEQYF
V gene: TRBV15; CDR3 protein: CATSSSGSWVGNTEAFF
V gene: TRBV27; CDR3 protein: CASSLPNNEQFF
V gene: TRBV5-6; CDR3 protein: CASSLGTGNYGYTF
V gene: TRBV11-2; CDR3 protein: CASSLDRDTGELFF
V gene: TRBV7-6; CDR3 protein: CASSLTGNTEAFF
V gene: TRBV20-1; CDR3 protein: CSAREGYEQYF
V gene: TRBV7-9; CDR3 protein: CASSSRQRTQTGELFF
V gene: TRBV27; CDR3 protein: CASRTRQGTYEQYF
V gene: TRBV19; CDR3 protein: CASSMTGGSEQYF
V gene: TRBV2; CDR3 protein: CASSAEGQGWDGYTF
V gene: TRBV6-5; CDR3 protein: CASSSIRDTQYF
V gene: TRBV6-5; CDR3 protein: CASSPSRGGTDTQYF
V gene: TRBV18; CDR3 protein: CASSPPGAGYGYTF
V gene: TRBV7-9; CDR3 protein: CASSSGQGPEAFF